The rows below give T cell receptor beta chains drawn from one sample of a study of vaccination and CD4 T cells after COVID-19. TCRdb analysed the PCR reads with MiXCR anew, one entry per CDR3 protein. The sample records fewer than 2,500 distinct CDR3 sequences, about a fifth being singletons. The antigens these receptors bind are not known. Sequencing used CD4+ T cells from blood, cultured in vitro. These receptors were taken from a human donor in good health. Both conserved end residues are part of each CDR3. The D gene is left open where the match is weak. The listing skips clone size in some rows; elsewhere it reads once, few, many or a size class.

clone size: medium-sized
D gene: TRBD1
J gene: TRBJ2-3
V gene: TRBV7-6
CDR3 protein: CASERFSGQGTDTQYF
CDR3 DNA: TGTGCCAGCGAAAGATTTTCGGGACAGGGCACAGATACGCAGTATTTT

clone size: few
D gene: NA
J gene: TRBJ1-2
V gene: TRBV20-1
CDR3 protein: CSAILPRRRGSNYGYTF
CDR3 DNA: TGCAGTGCTATACTTCCGCGGAGGAGGGGCTCTAACTATGGCTACACCTTC

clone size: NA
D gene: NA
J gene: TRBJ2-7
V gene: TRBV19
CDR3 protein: CASSILNGEQYF
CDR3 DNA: TGTGCCAGTAGTATCCTTAACGGCGAGCAGTACTTC

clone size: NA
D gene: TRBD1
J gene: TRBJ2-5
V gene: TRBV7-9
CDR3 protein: CASSSSGTVETQYF
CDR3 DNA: TGTGCCAGCAGCTCGTCCGGGACAGTAGAGACCCAGTACTTC

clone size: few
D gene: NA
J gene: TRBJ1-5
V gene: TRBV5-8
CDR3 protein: CASSLAKGGYGNQPQHF
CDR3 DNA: TGTGCCAGCAGCTTGGCTAAAGGGGGATACGGGAATCAGCCCCAGCATTTT

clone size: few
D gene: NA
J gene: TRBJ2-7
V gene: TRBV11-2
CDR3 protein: CASSPRSRRTYEQYF
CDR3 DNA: TGTGCCAGCAGCCCAAGGTCCAGGAGGACCTACGAGCAGTACTTC

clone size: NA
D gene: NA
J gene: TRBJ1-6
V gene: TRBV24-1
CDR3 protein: CATGKVKGLTYNSPLHF
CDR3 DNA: TGTGCCACGGGAAAGGTGAAGGGGCTGACCTATAATTCACCCCTCCACTTT

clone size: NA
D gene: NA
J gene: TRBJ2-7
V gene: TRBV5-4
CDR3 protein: CASSDTGTYEQYF
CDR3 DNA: TGTGCCAGCAGCGATACTGGGACCTACGAGCAGTACTTC

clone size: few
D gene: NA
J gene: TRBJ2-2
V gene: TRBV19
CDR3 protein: CASNRENTGELFF
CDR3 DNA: TGTGCCAGTAATAGGGAAAACACCGGGGAGCTGTTTTTT

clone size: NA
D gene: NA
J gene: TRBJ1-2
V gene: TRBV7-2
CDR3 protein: CASSLGALQGNYGYTF
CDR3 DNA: TGTGCCAGCAGCTTAGGAGCTCTACAGGGCAACTATGGCTACACCTTC

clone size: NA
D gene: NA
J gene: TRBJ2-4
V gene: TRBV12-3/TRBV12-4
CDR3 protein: CASSWTSGVQYF
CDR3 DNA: TGTGCCAGCAGTTGGACCAGTGGTGTTCAGTACTTC

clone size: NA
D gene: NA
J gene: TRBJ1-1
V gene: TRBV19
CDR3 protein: CASSIWDTTWSNTEAFF
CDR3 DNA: TGTGCCAGTAGTATTTGGGACACCACTTGGAGTAACACTGAAGCTTTCTTT

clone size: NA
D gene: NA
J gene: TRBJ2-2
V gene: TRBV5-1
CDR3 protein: CASSSRRTGELFF
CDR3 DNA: TGCGCCAGCAGCTCGAGACGCACCGGGGAGCTGTTTTTT

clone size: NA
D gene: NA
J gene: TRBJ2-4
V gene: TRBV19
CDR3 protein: CASSMLGGGKNIQYF
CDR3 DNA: TGTGCCAGTAGTATGCTAGGGGGAGGCAAAAACATTCAGTACTTC

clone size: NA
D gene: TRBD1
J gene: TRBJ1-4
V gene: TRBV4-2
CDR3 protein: CASSRDRGANEKLFF
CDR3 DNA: TGTGCCAGCAGCCGAGACAGGGGTGCTAATGAAAAACTGTTTTTT

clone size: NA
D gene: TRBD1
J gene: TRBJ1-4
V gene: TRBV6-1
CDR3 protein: CASSRQGEEKLFF
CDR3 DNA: TGTGCCAGCAGTCGCCAGGGGGAAGAAAAACTGTTTTTT

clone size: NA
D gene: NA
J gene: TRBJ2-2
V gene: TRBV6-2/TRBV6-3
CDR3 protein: CATSPSPGTSNTGELFF
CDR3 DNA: TGTGCCACCAGTCCCTCCCCCGGGACATCCAACACCGGGGAGCTGTTTTTT

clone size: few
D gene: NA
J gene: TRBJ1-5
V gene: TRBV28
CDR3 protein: CASLGTDQPQHF
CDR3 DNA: TGTGCGTCGTTGGGAACCGATCAGCCCCAGCATTTT

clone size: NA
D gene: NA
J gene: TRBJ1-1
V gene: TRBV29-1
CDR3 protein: CSVGPDTEAFF
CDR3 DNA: TGCAGCGTTGGCCCGGACACTGAAGCTTTCTTT

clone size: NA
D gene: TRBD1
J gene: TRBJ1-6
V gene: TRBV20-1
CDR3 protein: CSAPEGTGSSYNSPLHF
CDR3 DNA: TGCAGTGCCCCTGAAGGGACAGGGAGCTCCTATAATTCACCCCTCCACTTT

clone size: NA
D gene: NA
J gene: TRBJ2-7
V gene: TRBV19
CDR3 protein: CASSIWAGPYEQYF
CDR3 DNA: TGTGCCAGTAGTATCTGGGCGGGACCCTACGAGCAGTACTTC

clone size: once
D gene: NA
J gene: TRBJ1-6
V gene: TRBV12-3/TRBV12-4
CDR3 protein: CASSPITNSPLHF
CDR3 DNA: TGTGCCAGCAGTCCAATCACGAATTCACCCCTCCACTTT

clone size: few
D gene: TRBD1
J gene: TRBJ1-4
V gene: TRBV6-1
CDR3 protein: CASRHRGEKLFF
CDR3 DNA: TGTGCCAGCAGACACAGGGGTGAAAAACTGTTTTTT

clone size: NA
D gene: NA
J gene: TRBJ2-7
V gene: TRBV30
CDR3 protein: CAWRGLAAPYEQYF
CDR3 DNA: TGTGCCTGGAGGGGGTTAGCGGCGCCGTACGAGCAGTACTTC

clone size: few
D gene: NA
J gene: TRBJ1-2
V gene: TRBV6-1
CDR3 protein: CASRTDQNYGYTF
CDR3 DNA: TGTGCCAGTAGGACAGACCAAAACTATGGCTACACCTTC

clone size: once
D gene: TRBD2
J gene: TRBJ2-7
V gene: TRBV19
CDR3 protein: CASVSAGDSYEQYF
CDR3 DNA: TGTGCCAGTGTATCGGCGGGGGACTCCTACGAGCAGTACTTC

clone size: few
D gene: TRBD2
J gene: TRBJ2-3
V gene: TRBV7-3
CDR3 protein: CASSLGLAGVDTQYF
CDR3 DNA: TGTGCCAGCAGCCTAGGACTAGCGGGAGTCGATACGCAGTATTTT

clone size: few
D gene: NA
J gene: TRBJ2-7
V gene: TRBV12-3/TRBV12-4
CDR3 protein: CASSLGQAPVYEQYF
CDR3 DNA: TGTGCCAGCAGTTTAGGCCAGGCGCCCGTCTACGAGCAGTACTTC

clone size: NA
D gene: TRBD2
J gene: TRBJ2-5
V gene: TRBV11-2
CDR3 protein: CARSPRVAGQETQYF
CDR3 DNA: TGTGCCAGGAGCCCCCGGGTAGCGGGCCAAGAGACCCAGTACTTC

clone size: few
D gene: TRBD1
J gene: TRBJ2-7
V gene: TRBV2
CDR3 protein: CASSILTGDGEQYF
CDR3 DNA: TGTGCCAGCAGTATCCTTACAGGGGACGGCGAGCAGTACTTC

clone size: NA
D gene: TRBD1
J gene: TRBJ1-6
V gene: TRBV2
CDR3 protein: CASSRDSSIEALHF
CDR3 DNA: TGTGCCAGCAGTCGGGACAGTTCGATAGAGGCCCTCCACTTT

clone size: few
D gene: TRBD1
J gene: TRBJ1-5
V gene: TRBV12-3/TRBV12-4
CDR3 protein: CASTPGQSSNQPQHF
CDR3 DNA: TGTGCCAGCACCCCGGGACAGTCGAGCAATCAGCCCCAGCATTTT

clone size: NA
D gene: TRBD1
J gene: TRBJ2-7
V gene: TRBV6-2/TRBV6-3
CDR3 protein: CASSRDRDEQYF
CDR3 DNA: TGTGCCAGCAGCCGGGACAGGGACGAGCAGTACTTC

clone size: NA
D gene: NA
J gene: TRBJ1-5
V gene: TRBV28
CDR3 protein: CASSFGTQMGNQPQHF
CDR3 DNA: TGTGCCAGCAGTTTCGGTACTCAAATGGGCAATCAGCCCCAGCATTTT

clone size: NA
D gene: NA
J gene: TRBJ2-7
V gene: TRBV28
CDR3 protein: CASERRGIYEQYF
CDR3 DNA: TGTGCCAGTGAACGAAGGGGAATTTACGAGCAGTACTTC

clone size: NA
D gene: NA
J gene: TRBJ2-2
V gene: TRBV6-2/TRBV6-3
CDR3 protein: CASKTPVTGELFF
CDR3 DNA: TGTGCCAGCAAGACCCCGGTGACCGGGGAGCTGTTTTTT

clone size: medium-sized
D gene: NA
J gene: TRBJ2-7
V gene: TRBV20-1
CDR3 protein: CSARDWQRVMPGEQYF
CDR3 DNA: TGCAGTGCTAGAGATTGGCAGCGGGTGATGCCTGGGGAGCAGTACTTC